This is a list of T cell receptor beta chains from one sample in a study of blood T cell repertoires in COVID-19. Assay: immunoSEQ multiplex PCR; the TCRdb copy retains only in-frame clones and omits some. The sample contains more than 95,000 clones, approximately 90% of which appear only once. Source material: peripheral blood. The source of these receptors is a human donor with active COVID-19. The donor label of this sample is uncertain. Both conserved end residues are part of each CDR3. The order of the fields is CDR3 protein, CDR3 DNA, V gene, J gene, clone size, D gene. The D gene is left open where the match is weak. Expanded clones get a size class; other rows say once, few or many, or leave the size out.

CDR3 protein: CASSLSSGAGNQPQHF
CDR3 DNA: TGTGCCAGCAGTTTATCCTCAGGGGCGGGCAATCAGCCCCAGCATTTT
V gene: TRBV27
J gene: TRBJ1-5
clone size: -
D gene: -

CDR3 protein: CASSEPGEAFF
CDR3 DNA: TGTGCCAGCAGTGAACCAGGGGAAGCTTTCTTT
V gene: TRBV25-1
J gene: TRBJ1-1
clone size: once
D gene: -

CDR3 protein: CASSQDRDNNSPLHF
CDR3 DNA: TGCGCCAGCAGCCAAGATAGGGACAACAATTCACCCCTCCACTTT
V gene: TRBV4-3
J gene: TRBJ1-6
clone size: -
D gene: -

CDR3 protein: CASSAPQGRGHYEQYF
CDR3 DNA: TGTGCCAGCAGTGCACCCCAGGGAAGGGGACATTACGAGCAGTACTTC
V gene: TRBV28
J gene: TRBJ2-7
clone size: -
D gene: -

CDR3 protein: CASSDRGPPSGELFF
CDR3 DNA: TGTGCCAGCAGCGACAGGGGGCCCCCATCCGGGGAGCTGTTTTTT
V gene: TRBV14
J gene: TRBJ2-2
clone size: once
D gene: TRBD1

CDR3 protein: CSASGQGEGYEQYF
CDR3 DNA: TGCAGTGCTAGTGGACAGGGGGAGGGTTACGAGCAGTACTTC
V gene: TRBV20-1
J gene: TRBJ2-7
clone size: -
D gene: TRBD1

CDR3 protein: CATSDPGQGFYGYTF
CDR3 DNA: TGTGCCACCAGTGACCCCGGACAGGGCTTCTATGGCTACACCTTC
V gene: TRBV24-1
J gene: TRBJ1-2
clone size: once
D gene: TRBD1

CDR3 protein: CASSYGGRPQETQYF
CDR3 DNA: TGTGCCAGCAGCTATGGCGGTAGGCCCCAAGAGACCCAGTACTTC
V gene: TRBV7-9
J gene: TRBJ2-5
clone size: -
D gene: -

CDR3 protein: CASSPGTAGETQYF
CDR3 DNA: TGTGCCAGCAGTCCAGGGACCGCGGGGGAGACCCAGTACTTC
V gene: TRBV7-2
J gene: TRBJ2-5
clone size: -
D gene: -

CDR3 protein: CASKLPGVGLGYTF
CDR3 DNA: TGTGCCAGCAAATTACCAGGGGTAGGGTTAGGCTACACCTTC
V gene: TRBV28
J gene: TRBJ1-2
clone size: -
D gene: -

CDR3 protein: CATSQGHGYTF
CDR3 DNA: TGTGCCACCTCACAGGGCCATGGCTACACCTTC
V gene: TRBV19
J gene: TRBJ1-2
clone size: -
D gene: -

CDR3 protein: CASSSPGVETQYF
CDR3 DNA: TGTGCCAGCAGCTCCCCAGGGGTGGAGACCCAGTACTTC
V gene: TRBV5-5
J gene: TRBJ2-5
clone size: -
D gene: -

CDR3 protein: CSVGGQVTEQFF
CDR3 DNA: TGCAGCGTTGGGGGACAGGTGACTGAGCAGTTCTTC
V gene: TRBV29-1
J gene: TRBJ2-1
clone size: once
D gene: TRBD1

CDR3 protein: CASSRDSGGTQYF
CDR3 DNA: TGTGCCAGCAGTAGGGATAGCGGGGGCACGCAGTATTTT
V gene: TRBV6-6
J gene: TRBJ2-3
clone size: once
D gene: TRBD2

CDR3 protein: CASGLVCRLAGCEQFF
CDR3 DNA: TGTGCTAGTGGTTTGGTATGCCGACTAGCTGGTTGTGAGCAGTTCTTC
V gene: TRBV12-5
J gene: TRBJ2-1
clone size: -
D gene: TRBD2

CDR3 protein: CASSLVPSGGARQETQYF
CDR3 DNA: TGTGCCAGCAGCTTAGTTCCTAGCGGGGGGGCGAGGCAAGAGACCCAGTACTTC
V gene: TRBV7-2
J gene: TRBJ2-5
clone size: -
D gene: TRBD2

CDR3 protein: CASSSGLLTDTQYF
CDR3 DNA: TGTGCCAGCAGCTCAGGACTACTCACAGATACGCAGTATTTT
V gene: TRBV7-8
J gene: TRBJ2-3
clone size: -
D gene: -

CDR3 protein: CASSGSGGPAEQFF
CDR3 DNA: TGCGCCAGCAGTGGATCGGGGGGGCCGGCTGAGCAGTTCTTC
V gene: TRBV10-2
J gene: TRBJ2-1
clone size: -
D gene: TRBD2

CDR3 protein: CASSLTPGRMNTEAFF
CDR3 DNA: TGTGCCAGCAGCCTAACTCCGGGAAGAATGAACACTGAAGCTTTCTTT
V gene: TRBV13
J gene: TRBJ1-1
clone size: -
D gene: -

CDR3 protein: CASSPYRTEAFF
CDR3 DNA: TGTGCCAGCAGTCCGTATCGCACTGAAGCTTTCTTT
V gene: TRBV12-3/TRBV12-4
J gene: TRBJ1-1
clone size: -
D gene: -

CDR3 protein: CASRRQSHSNQPQHF
CDR3 DNA: TGTGCCAGCAGGAGACAGAGCCATAGCAATCAGCCCCAGCATTTT
V gene: TRBV2
J gene: TRBJ1-5
clone size: -
D gene: -

CDR3 protein: CASRRTRAYEQYF
CDR3 DNA: TGCGCCAGCAGGAGGACTAGGGCCTACGAGCAGTACTTC
V gene: TRBV10-2
J gene: TRBJ2-7
clone size: few
D gene: TRBD2

CDR3 protein: CASSLTGGLQGKLFF
CDR3 DNA: TGTGCCAGCAGTTTAACCGGGGGGTTGCAGGGAAAACTGTTTTTT
V gene: TRBV27
J gene: TRBJ1-4
clone size: -
D gene: -

CDR3 protein: CASSLNGHAKNYGYTF
CDR3 DNA: TGTGCCAGCAGCTTGAATGGACACGCGAAGAACTATGGCTACACCTTC
V gene: TRBV5-6
J gene: TRBJ1-2
clone size: -
D gene: -

CDR3 protein: CASSSEPYSRAQYF
CDR3 DNA: TGCGCCAGCAGCTCTGAACCTTATTCCCGGGCCCAGTACTTC
V gene: TRBV5-1
J gene: TRBJ2-5
clone size: -
D gene: -

CDR3 protein: CAWRGRQGHTEAFF
CDR3 DNA: TGTGCCTGGAGGGGGAGACAGGGTCACACTGAAGCTTTCTTT
V gene: TRBV30
J gene: TRBJ1-1
clone size: -
D gene: TRBD1

CDR3 protein: CASSLAVVRGEETQYF
CDR3 DNA: TGTGCCAGCAGCTTAGCCGTGGTCAGGGGGGAGGAGACCCAGTACTTC
V gene: TRBV7-2
J gene: TRBJ2-5
clone size: -
D gene: -